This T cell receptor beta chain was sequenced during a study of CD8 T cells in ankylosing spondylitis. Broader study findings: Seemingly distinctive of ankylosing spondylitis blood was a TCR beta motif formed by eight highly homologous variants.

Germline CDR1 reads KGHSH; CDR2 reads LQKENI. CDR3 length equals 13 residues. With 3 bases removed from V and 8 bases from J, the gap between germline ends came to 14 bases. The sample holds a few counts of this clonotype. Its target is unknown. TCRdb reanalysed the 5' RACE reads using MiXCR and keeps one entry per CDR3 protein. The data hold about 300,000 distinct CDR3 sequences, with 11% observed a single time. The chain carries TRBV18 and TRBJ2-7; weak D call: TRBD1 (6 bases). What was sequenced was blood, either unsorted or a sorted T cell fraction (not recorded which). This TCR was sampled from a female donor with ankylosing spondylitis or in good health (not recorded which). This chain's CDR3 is CASSPDLQGKQYF. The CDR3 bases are TGTGCCAGCTCACCGGACTTACAGGGAAAGCAGTACTTC.